This TCR beta chain was obtained from a study of T-cell reconstitution after alpha-beta-depleted transplantation in children. Whole-study results and caveats: Alpha-beta T cells present about two months after transplant were reported to originate from several hundred expanded graft clones. At the one-year point after transplant, T-cell counts and TCRbeta diversity were found to come mostly from T cells that had been newly produced. Surviving recipient T cells and intrathymic progenitors accounted for some patients' high TCRbeta diversity at day 60.

This clonotype was found many times. The antigen remains unidentified. The V gene's germline CDR1 is SGHRS and CDR2 YFSETQ. J lost 1 base, V lost 5 bases, and 8 bases had no gene match. This CDR3 has 16 amino acids. Unique molecular identifiers were incorporated when the TCRbeta library was constructed. TCRdb re-derived calls from the PCR reads in MiXCR, one entry per CDR3 protein. This sample has about 500,000 distinct CDR3 sequences; about an eighth occur once, and the top ten carry approximately 14%. Material: PBMCs, mostly from graft donor cells, obtained 180 days after TCRalphabeta/CD19-depleted stem cell transplant. The TCR sequence derives from a female patient aged 2-15 years who had a stem cell transplant for aplastic anemia, so the T cells may come from the graft donor. V gene TRBV5-1 combines with J gene TRBJ2-7; 11 nucleotides agree with TRBD1. As DNA, the CDR3 is TGCGCCAGCAGGACTGGGACAGGGGGGATGTCCTACGAGCAGTACTTC. Its protein is CASRTGTGGMSYEQYF.